This T cell receptor beta chain appears in the sequencing data of a study of regulatory T cells in long-lasting Graves disease. About the research overall: For a period under 3 months, newly diagnosed Graves' patients had taken antithyroid drugs. Study-wide findings and caveats: Persistent Graves' patients showed less TCR diversity than newly diagnosed patients showed.

Sequencing libraries for TCR beta were prepared with iRepertoire HTBI primers and Arm-PCR of CDR3 regions. TCRdb used MiXCR to reprocess the multiplex PCR reads, holding one entry per CDR3 protein. This table holds hundreds of thousands of distinct CDR3 sequences, 16% found once. The CDR3 sequence is 15 residues long. V was shortened by 1 base and J by 3 bases, with 12 bases between the two germline ends. CDR1 is MNHEY and CDR2 is SMNVEV in the germline V gene (reference sequence). Notes on this clonotype: Antigen: not known.

Documented time point: newly diagnosed GD, antithyroid drugs for less than 3 months. PBMCs provided the RNA from which the TCR library was made. These data also formed part of another study, on T cells in Graves' hyperthyroidism and ophthalmopathy. From that study: The HTBI set primed first-round TCR CDR3 RT-PCR.

This clonotype originated in a man aged 35 to 55 with Graves disease. The sample was peripheral blood mononuclear cells (PBMCs), taken at new diagnosis, from a patient treated with antithyroid drugs. The chain is built from TRBV27 and TRBJ1-1; D uncertain. Here the CDR3 reads CASSLYAQPDTEAFF. CDR3 bases: TGTGCCAGCAGTTTATATGCACAGCCGGACACTGAAGCTTTCTTT.